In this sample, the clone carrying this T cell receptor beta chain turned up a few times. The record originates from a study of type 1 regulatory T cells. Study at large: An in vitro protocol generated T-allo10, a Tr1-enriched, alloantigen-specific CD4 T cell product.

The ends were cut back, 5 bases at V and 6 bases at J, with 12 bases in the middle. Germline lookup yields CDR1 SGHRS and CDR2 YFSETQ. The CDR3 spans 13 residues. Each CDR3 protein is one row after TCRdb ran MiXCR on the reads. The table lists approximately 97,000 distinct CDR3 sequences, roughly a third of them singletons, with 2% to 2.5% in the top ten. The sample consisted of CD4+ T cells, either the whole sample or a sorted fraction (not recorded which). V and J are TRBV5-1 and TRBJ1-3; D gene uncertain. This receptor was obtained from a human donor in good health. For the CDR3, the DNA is TGCGCCAGCAGGATCCCGTGGGAAAACACCATATATTTT. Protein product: CASRIPWENTIYF.